The clone carrying this TCR beta chain was recorded a few times. This entry comes from a study of T cell changes during pregnancy in multiple sclerosis. Generated by immunoSEQ multiplex PCR, the TCRdb table keeps only in-frame clones and is missing some. The table records under 40,000 clones, approximately 90% of them present only once. The germline V gene has CDR1 MGHRA and CDR2 YSYEKL. The CDR3 totals 14 residues. V lost 4 bases to trimming and J lost 5 bases; unmatched junction nucleotides: 5. The chain has TRBV4-1 and TRBJ1-1; 9 nucleotides match TRBD1. This specimen was CD4+ T cells from peripheral blood mononuclear cells, taken in the third trimester of pregnancy. This sequence originates from a female donor in good health, enrolled as a control in a pregnancy study. DNA for the CDR3: TGCGCCAGCAGCCCGGGACAGGGTTTGACTGAAGCTTTCTTT. This codes for CASSPGQGLTEAFF.